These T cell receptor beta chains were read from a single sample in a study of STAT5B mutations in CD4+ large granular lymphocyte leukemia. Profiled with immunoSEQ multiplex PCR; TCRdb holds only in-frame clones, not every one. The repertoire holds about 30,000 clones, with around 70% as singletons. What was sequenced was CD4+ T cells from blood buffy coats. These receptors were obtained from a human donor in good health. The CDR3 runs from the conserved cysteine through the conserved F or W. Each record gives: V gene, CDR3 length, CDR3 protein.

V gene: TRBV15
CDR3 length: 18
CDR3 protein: CATSRDLARREMNTEAFF

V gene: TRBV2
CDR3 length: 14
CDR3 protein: CASSGGPSSYEQYF

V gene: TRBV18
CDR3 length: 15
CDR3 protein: CASSPIRGGSTEAFF

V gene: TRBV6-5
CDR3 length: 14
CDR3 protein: CASSPMDSSYGYTF

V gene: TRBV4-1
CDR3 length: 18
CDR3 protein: CASSGRPTGDETKNIQYF

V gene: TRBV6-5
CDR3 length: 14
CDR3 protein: CASRGTELGETQYF

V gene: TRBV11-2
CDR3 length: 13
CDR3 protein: CASSSTGVYGYTF

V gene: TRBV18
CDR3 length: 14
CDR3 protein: CASSRGEENTEAFF

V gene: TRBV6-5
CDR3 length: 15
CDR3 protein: CASHTGGRGNYGYTF

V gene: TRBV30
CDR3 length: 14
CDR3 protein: CAWSVEERRYGYTF

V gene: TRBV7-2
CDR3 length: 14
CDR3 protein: CASSLTGTNTEAFF

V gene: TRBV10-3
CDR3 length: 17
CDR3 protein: CAISEFRAGGSTDTQYF

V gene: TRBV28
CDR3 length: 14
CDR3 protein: CASSPQDRGTEAFF